The sequence of this TCR beta chain was determined in a study of blood T cells in healthy people across ages. Study-level results: Long-lived and aged donors differed, with more naive CD4+ cells and higher diversity in the long-lived. Without sorted subsets, naive and antigen-experienced compartments could not be conclusively compared. It was held that the diversity estimates obtained from one million T cells were underestimates.

This clonotype was found once. The antigen is undetermined. Since a much larger clone is just one base distant, this may be a read error. A second about 6 to 11 cycle PCR used barcoded and J-beta primers. Each cDNA molecule carried a tag from a template-switch adaptor that contained 12 random nucleotides. TCRdb itself ran the 5' RACE reads through MiXCR, one entry per CDR3 protein. The table shows some 1.7 million distinct CDR3 sequences, with 28% occurring only once. Sequenced: blood. The source of this sequence is a woman aged 25 to 39 in good health.

The DNA of the CDR3 is TGTGCCAGCAATGGCGCAGGAAATGAGCAGTTCTTC. As protein: CASNGAGNEQFF. J is TRBJ2-1 and V is TRBV12-3 or TRBV12-4, with D unclear. The CDR3 contains 12 residues. Trimming removed 7 bases from V and 7 bases from J, with 11 bases in between.